This entry concerns a single T cell receptor (beta chain). What it binds is not known. The data are from a study of T cells expressing NK-cell markers. The wider study: The eight sequenced donors comprised seven who were HCMV-seropositive and one who was seronegative. General observations from the study: Dominant NKG2C+ clonotypes were found to form about 1.0-7.0% of CD8+ T cells in over 5 donors. There were a handful of donors in whom these clonotypes also led the CD3+CD56-NKG2C+ fraction.

The CDR3 totals 15 residues. The germline CDR1 and CDR2 sequences are MNHNS and SASEGT. UMIs were included in TCR beta cDNA generated by 5'RACE template switching. TCRdb re-called the 5' RACE reads; every CDR3 protein appears as one record, without DNA. Its clone listing holds some 410,000 distinct CDR3 sequences. The receptor was isolated from a woman aged 18-70 years in good health. The V gene is TRBV6-1, the J gene TRBJ1-6; TCRdb selects TRBD1, and the lack of DNA leaves this call unchecked. The specimen sequenced was blood T cells: a sorted CD56 or NKG2C T cell subset, CD4+ or CD8+ T cells, or bulk PBMC T cells (not recorded which). The CDR3 spells CASSKGQGSGSPLHF.